This paragraph covers one T cell receptor beta chain sequence. The antigen remains undetermined. MiXCR, applied by TCRdb to the 5' RACE reads, yields one record per CDR3 protein. This table has under 300,000 distinct CDR3 sequences, about 8.3% appearing once. This CDR3 is built from 11 residues. Trimming cost V 11 bases and J 4 bases, with 10 bases left between them. Per germline, CDR1 SNHLY and CDR2 FYNNEI. These data are taken from a study of identical twins. Notes on the study in general: There were fewer insertions in abundant cord blood beta clonotypes, but memory repertoires showed no such pattern. Beta out-of-frame sequences showed weaker excess twin sharing. Instead of following the same donors, the conclusions were based on cross-sectional statistical analysis. Within twin pairs, the out-of-frame alpha sequences they shared showed excess low generation probability.

These sequences were also reported in another study, on yellow fever vaccine responses in identical twins.

Sequenced input: CD8+ T cells sorted from blood. The rearrangement uses TRBV2 and TRBJ2-3, with D unresolved. This TCR was sampled from a woman under 30 in good health. In DNA, the CDR3 is TGTGCCGTACAGAGCGCAGATACGCAGTATTTT. Translation: CAVQSADTQYF.